These T cell receptor beta chains were read from a single sample in a study of identical twins. TCRdb fed the 5' RACE reads into MiXCR, producing one record per CDR3 protein. The data hold 700,000 or so distinct CDR3 sequences, with less than 10% observed a single time. This sample also belongs to another study, concerning yellow fever vaccine responses in identical twins.

Sequenced: PBMCs. These receptors were taken from a woman under 30 in good health. Each CDR3 is given with its conserved first and last residue. The D gene is left open where the match is weak. The size of a clone is reported for some rows only, either as once, few or many, or as a class for expanded clones.

TRBV7-2,many,TRBD2,TRBJ2-1,11,TGTGCCAGCACCCCAGGACTAGCGTTGTTCTTC,CASTPGLALFF
TRBV23-1,.,.,TRBJ2-7,16,TGCGCCAGCAGTCAATCCTCGGCCAGAGGATTCTACGAGCAGTACTTC,CASSQSSARGFYEQYF
TRBV20-1,few,.,TRBJ1-6,13,TGCAGTGCCTGGGTGGGGGATAATTCACCCCTCCACTTT,CSAWVGDNSPLHF
TRBV5-5,few,.,TRBJ1-5,15,TGTGCCAGCAGCTTGAAGACAGGCGTCGGATCGCCCCAGCATTTT,CASSLKTGVGSPQHF
TRBV9,.,.,TRBJ2-1,17,TGTGCCAGCAGCGTAGGTGGCACGGGGAGCTCCTACAATGAGCAGTTCTTC,CASSVGGTGSSYNEQFF
TRBV12-5,few,TRBD1,TRBJ2-7,14,TGTGCTAGTGCCGCGGGACAGGGCTCCTACGAGCAGTACTTC,CASAAGQGSYEQYF
TRBV20-1,few,TRBD2,TRBJ2-2,15,TGCAGTGCTACCATGCAGACTAGCGCCTCCGGGGAGCTGTTTTTT,CSATMQTSASGELFF
TRBV2,few,TRBD2,TRBJ2-3,17,TGTGCCAGCAGTGACCAGCGGGGGGGCCCGGTCACAGATACGCAGTATTTT,CASSDQRGGPVTDTQYF
TRBV6-2/TRBV6-3,few,TRBD2,TRBJ2-7,16,TGTGCCAGCAGTTTAAGACTAGCGGGAGAGCCGTACGAGCAGTACTTC,CASSLRLAGEPYEQYF
TRBV29-1,many,.,TRBJ2-3,17,TGCAGCGTTGAATTTCGTTTTGGGCCCCGAAAAGGAGATACGCAGTATTTT,CSVEFRFGPRKGDTQYF
TRBV3-1,.,.,TRBJ2-5,16,TGTGCCAGCAGCCGTACGGCCGGCGGAGGGGAAGAGACCCAGTACTTC,CASSRTAGGGEETQYF